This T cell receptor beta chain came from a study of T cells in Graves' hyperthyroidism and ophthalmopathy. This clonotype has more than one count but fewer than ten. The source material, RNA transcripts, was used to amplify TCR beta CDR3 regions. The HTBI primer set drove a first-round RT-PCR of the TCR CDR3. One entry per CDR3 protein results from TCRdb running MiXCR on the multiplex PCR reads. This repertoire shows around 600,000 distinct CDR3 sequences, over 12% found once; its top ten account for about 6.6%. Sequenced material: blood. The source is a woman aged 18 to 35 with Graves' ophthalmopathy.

In nucleotides, the CDR3 is TGTGCCAGCAGCCCAGTCCCCGGGACAGGGAGCCGAGGAGGCTACACCTTC. Translation: CASSPVPGTGSRGGYTF. The J gene is TRBJ1-2, the V gene TRBV7-3, with TRBD1 matching over 9 bases. In germline, CDR1 is SGHTA, CDR2 FQGTGA. The CDR3 totals 17 residues. V shed 5 bases, J shed 8 bases, and the junction held 18 bases outside the gene matches.